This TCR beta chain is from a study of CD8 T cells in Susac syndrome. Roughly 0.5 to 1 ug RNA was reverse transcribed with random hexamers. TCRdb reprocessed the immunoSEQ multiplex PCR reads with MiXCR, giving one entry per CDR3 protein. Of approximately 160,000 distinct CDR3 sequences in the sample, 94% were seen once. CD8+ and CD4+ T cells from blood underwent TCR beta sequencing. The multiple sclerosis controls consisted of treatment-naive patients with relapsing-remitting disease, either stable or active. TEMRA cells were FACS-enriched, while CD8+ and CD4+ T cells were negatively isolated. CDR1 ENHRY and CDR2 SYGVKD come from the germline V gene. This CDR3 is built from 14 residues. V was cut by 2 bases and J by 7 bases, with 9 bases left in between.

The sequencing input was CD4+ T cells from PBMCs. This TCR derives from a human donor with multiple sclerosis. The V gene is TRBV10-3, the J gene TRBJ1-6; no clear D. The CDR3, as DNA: TGTGCCATCAGTGAGCCGGATGTAAATTCACCCCTCCACTTT. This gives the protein CAISEPDVNSPLHF.